Included here is one TCR beta chain sequence, with context. The antigen is not known. This record belongs to a study of response to subunit inactivated influenza vaccine. Study-wide results and caveats: Researchers suggested that each seasonal influenza vaccination recruits few new T cells.

TCRdb used MiXCR to reprocess the RT-PCR reads, holding one entry per CDR3 protein. The repertoire holds some 500,000 distinct CDR3 sequences, with about 25% as singletons. Trimming cost V 1 base and J 0 bases, with 12 bases left between them. CDR1 and CDR2 (germline): SGHVS, FQNEAQ. There are 16 residues in the CDR3. V is TRBV7-8 and J is TRBJ1-1; unclear D gene. Sequences were derived from CD4+ T cells sorted from PBMCs, sampled around 5 days after vaccination. This receptor was identified in a man aged 45 to 65 who received an inactivated influenza vaccine. CDR3 residues: CASSLGVTDMNTEAFF. DNA of the CDR3: TGTGCCAGCAGCTTAGGAGTTACTGATATGAACACTGAAGCTTTCTTT.